These 9 T cell receptor beta chains came from one sample sequenced in a study of post-analysis software for immune sequencing data. The study's findings and limits: TRBV5-6, TRBV5-1 and TRBV20-1 were among five TRBV segments more frequent in patients than controls.

Their antigens are not known. Unique molecular identifiers were carried by the TCR beta cDNA libraries. Using its own MiXCR run on the PCR reads, TCRdb lists one record per CDR3 protein. The profile shows fewer than 850,000 distinct CDR3 sequences, 25% to 30% of them singletons. Source material: blood. The receptor source for this set is a girl aged 10 to 17 with multiple sclerosis.

This chain connects TRBV27 to TRBJ2-2; perhaps TRBD2 as D (6 bases). The CDR3 covers 15 residues. V gave up 6 bases and J gave up 1 base, with 12 bases separating them. Germline V gives CDR1 MNHEY, CDR2 SMNVEV (reference sequence). In DNA, the CDR3 is TGTGCCAGCAGCCGGAGACTAGTGAACACCGGGGAGCTGTTTTTT. It is translated as CASSRRLVNTGELFF.

This clonotype was seen a handful of times. The gene calls are TRBV11-2 and TRBJ2-5; TRBD2 aligns across 11 bases. After removal of 3 bases from V and 2 bases from J, the junction contained 5 bases not matched to a gene. Germline V gives CDR1 SGHAT, CDR2 FQNNGV. This CDR3 spans 16 amino acids. This CDR3 reads CASSFRLAGRQETQYF. The CDR3 coding sequence is TGTGCCAGCAGCTTCCGACTAGCGGGGAGGCAAGAGACCCAGTACTTC.

The V gene is TRBV7-2, the J gene TRBJ2-3; 12 nucleotides agree with TRBD2. Per the germline V gene, CDR1 is SGHTA and CDR2 is FQGNSA. Unmatched junction bases numbered 5, after V lost 3 bases and J lost 1 base. The CDR3 contains 17 residues. CDR3 region: CASSLFLAGGGTDTQYF. CDR3 bases: TGTGCCAGCAGCTTGTTTCTAGCGGGAGGGGGCACAGATACGCAGTATTTT.

This clonotype occurred many times. This chain links TRBV5-1 with TRBJ2-5; 14 positions match TRBD2. The CDR3 has 15 amino acids. Germline lookup yields CDR1 SGHRS and CDR2 YFSETQ. V dropped 4 bases and J dropped 4; count of bases not matched to a gene: 3. CDR3 in amino acids: CASSPGTSGGETQYF. CDR3 nucleotide sequence: TGCGCCAGCAGCCCCGGGACTAGCGGGGGAGAGACCCAGTACTTC.

Notes on this clonotype: The junction and the germline gene differ at one end; a read error may be behind it. This chain links TRBV20-1 with TRBJ2-7; possible D gene TRBD2, 6 bases. Germline V lookup: CDR1 DFQATT, CDR2 SNEGSKA (reference sequence). The length of the CDR3 is 13 residues. DNA for the CDR3: TGCAGTGCAAGAGGGAGGCGGGTCGGCGAGCAGTACTTC. It specifies CSARGRRVGEQYF.

In this sample, this clonotype turned up a few times. V and J are TRBV4-2 and TRBJ2-4; D possibly corresponds to TRBD1 (6 bases). The V and J ends lost 2 bases and 1 base respectively, with 9 bases between them. This CDR3 spans 15 amino acids. The germline gives CDR1 LGHNA, CDR2 YNFKEQ. Written as DNA, the CDR3 is TGTGCCAGCAGCCAACCCGACAGGGCCAAAAACATTCAGTACTTC. This codes for CASSQPDRAKNIQYF.

The chain combines TRBV4-2 with TRBJ1-1; D unresolved. Deletions cut 4 bases from V and 6 bases from J, with 15 bases between. The CDR3 length is 14 residues. Germline lookup yields CDR1 LGHNA and CDR2 YNFKEQ. The CDR3 protein is CASSRVAEVSEAFF. As DNA, the CDR3 is TGTGCCAGCAGCCGAGTTGCCGAGGTATCTGAAGCTTTCTTT.

The CDR3 nucleotides are TGTGCCAGCAGTGTCCCAGGACAGCCGACTACGCAGTATTTT. This sequence encodes CASSVPGQPTTQYF. The gene calls are TRBV6-1 and TRBJ2-3, with TRBD1 as a possible D gene (6 bases). The CDR3 has 14 amino acids. Trimming removed 4 bases from V and 8 bases from J, with 16 bases in between. In germline, CDR1 is MNHNS, CDR2 SASEGT.

V gene TRBV5-6 combines with J gene TRBJ1-1; D perhaps matches TRBD1 (5 bases). CDR3 size: 11 residues. Trimming took 2 bases from V and 14 from J, leaving 13 bases between them. The germline V gene has CDR1 SGHDT and CDR2 YYEEEE. The CDR3 DNA reads as TGTGCCAGCAGCTTAGGGGAAGGGCGGTTCTTT. Translation: CASSLGEGRFF.